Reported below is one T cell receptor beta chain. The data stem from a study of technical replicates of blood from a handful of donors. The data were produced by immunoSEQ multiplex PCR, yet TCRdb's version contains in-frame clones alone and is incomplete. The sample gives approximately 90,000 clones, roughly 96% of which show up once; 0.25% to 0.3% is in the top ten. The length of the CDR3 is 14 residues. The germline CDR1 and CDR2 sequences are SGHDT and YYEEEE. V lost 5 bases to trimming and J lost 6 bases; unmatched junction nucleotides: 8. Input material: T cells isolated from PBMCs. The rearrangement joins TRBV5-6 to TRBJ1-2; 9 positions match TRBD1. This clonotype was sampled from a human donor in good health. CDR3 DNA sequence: TGTGCCAGCAGTTCCACAGGGGGCGCAGATGGCTACACCTTC. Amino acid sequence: CASSSTGGADGYTF.